This passage covers 21 T cell receptor beta chains from one sample sequenced in a study of T cells in Graves' hyperthyroidism and ophthalmopathy. Authors of the study amplified TCR beta CDR3 regions from RNA transcripts. In the first-round RT-PCR of the TCR CDR3, the HTBI primer set was used. MiXCR, applied by TCRdb to the multiplex PCR reads, yields one record per CDR3 protein. Of under 350,000 distinct CDR3 sequences listed, roughly 13% were seen once; the top ten hold 7.9%. Sequences were obtained from blood. Every receptor here comes from a woman aged 40 to 50 with Graves' hyperthyroidism.

This clonotype was seen repeatedly, ten times or more. The chain carries TRBV7-6 and TRBJ2-3, with 10 bases matching TRBD2. J was trimmed by 2 bases and V by 6 bases; bases with no gene match: 8. Germline V gives CDR1 SGHVS, CDR2 FNYEAQ. This CDR3 spans 16 amino acids. For the CDR3, the DNA is TGTGCCAGCAGTTATCTAGCGGGAGAAATCACAGATACGCAGTATTTT. It translates to CASSYLAGEITDTQYF.

The chain combines TRBV10-3 with TRBJ1-5; TRBD1 aligns across 9 bases. V dropped 10 bases and J dropped 4; count of bases not matched to a gene: 5. The CDR3 sequence is 13 residues long. Looked up from germline, CDR1 is ENHRY and CDR2 is SYGVKD. For the CDR3, the DNA is TGTGCCAGCTGGACAGGGGAGAATCAGCCCCAGCATTTT. Translating gives CASWTGENQPQHF.

This clonotype was picked up many times. This chain connects TRBV7-9 to TRBJ2-7; D not certain. CDR3 length: 12 residues. Germline CDR1 and CDR2: SEHNR and FQNEAQ (reference sequence). Between the trimmed V and J ends, which lost 5 bases and 2 bases, there was a span of 7 bases. CDR3 in DNA: TGTGCCAGCAGCCTCCAGACCTACGAGCAGTACTTC. Translating gives CASSLQTYEQYF.

This clonotype was found many times. CDR3 DNA sequence: TGTGCCAGCAGCAGGGTATTCGGCGGGCGCGGCTACGAGCAGTACTTC. Protein: CASSRVFGGRGYEQYF. The rearrangement joins TRBV11-2 to TRBJ2-7, with a possible D match to TRBD2 (5 bases). V was clipped by 5 bases and J by 3 bases, with 20 bases between them. Germline assignment: CDR1 SGHAT and CDR2 FQNNGV. This CDR3 region has 16 residues.

This clonotype has ten or more counts. The J gene is TRBJ2-1, the V gene TRBV29-1; D remains unclear. In germline, CDR1 is SQVTM, CDR2 ANQGSEA. The CDR3 extends over 11 amino acids. V dropped 2 bases and J dropped 4 bases, with 3 bases sitting between them. The CDR3 nucleotides read TGCAGCGTTGAACGGTACAATGAGCAGTTCTTC. It is translated as CSVERYNEQFF.

There are many counts of this clonotype. The V and J genes are TRBV6-1 and TRBJ2-2; 10 bases line up with TRBD2. Germline V gene data show CDR1 as MNHNS and CDR2 as SASEGT. The trim removed 7 bases at V and 5 bases at J, leaving 7 bases unmatched. The CDR3 totals 15 residues. The CDR3 DNA is TGTGCCAGCACCCGGCTAGCGGGAGAAACCGGGGAGCTGTTTTTT. Translation gives CASTRLAGETGELFF.

The sample holds many counts of this clonotype. This rearrangement joins TRBV28 to TRBJ2-1; 7 nucleotides line up with TRBD2. Germline V CDR1 and CDR2: MDHEN, SYDVKM. V shed 5 bases, J shed 8 bases, and the junction held 15 bases outside the gene matches. The CDR3 runs 16 residues. In DNA form, the CDR3 reads TGTGCCAGCAGTAAACCTCGGGCGGGAGTTATAGATGAGCAGTTCTTC. This gives the protein CASSKPRAGVIDEQFF.

The table lists this clonotype with many counts. The genes are TRBV7-2 and TRBJ2-3; TRBD2 aligns across 10 bases. The trim removed 5 bases at V and 4 bases at J, leaving 9 bases unmatched. The CDR3 runs to 16 residues. The germline V gene encodes CDR1 SGHTA and CDR2 FQGNSA. CDR3: CASSIGTSAGADTQYF. CDR3 nucleotide sequence: TGTGCCAGCAGCATTGGGACTAGCGCAGGTGCAGATACGCAGTATTTT.

At least ten counts were recorded for this clonotype. This chain joins TRBV20-1 and TRBJ2-5; D perhaps matches TRBD1 (5 bases). V was trimmed by 2 bases and J by 1 base, leaving 11 bases between them. Germline loops: CDR1 DFQATT, CDR2 SNEGSKA (reference sequence). The CDR3 is made up of 14 amino acids. The CDR3 sequence is CSARPDSAQETQYF. CDR3 DNA: TGCAGTGCTAGACCAGACAGCGCCCAAGAGACCCAGTACTTC.

This clonotype was seen repeatedly, ten times or more. The gene calls are TRBV28 and TRBJ1-1, with a possible D match to TRBD1 (6 bases). CDR3 length: 11 amino acids. The V gene's germline CDR1 is MDHEN and CDR2 SYDVKM. Trimming shortened V by 9 bases and J by 4 bases, and 9 bases separated the two germline ends. The CDR3 sequence is CASQGSTEAFF. Here the CDR3 DNA reads TGTGCCAGTCAGGGGAGCACTGAAGCTTTCTTT.

Only a few counts were recorded for this clonotype. V usage is TRBV7-8 and J usage is TRBJ1-3, with TRBD1 identical over 7 bases. Germline V gives CDR1 SGHVS, CDR2 FQNEAQ. The CDR3 spans 16 residues. V was clipped by 5 bases and J by 3 bases; unmatched bases: 10. The CDR3 sequence: CASSRGVTGVGNTIYF. DNA for the CDR3: TGTGCCAGCAGCCGCGGGGTCACAGGGGTTGGAAACACCATATATTTT.

There are many counts of this clonotype. The chain combines TRBV20-1 with TRBJ1-1; TRBD1 agrees at 7 bases. V lost 8 bases to trimming and J lost 7 bases; unmatched junction nucleotides: 10. The CDR3 covers 12 residues. Germline CDR1 DFQATT, CDR2 SNEGSKA (reference sequence). CDR3 amino acids: CSPRTGGREAFF. Here the CDR3 DNA reads TGCAGTCCCAGGACAGGCGGGCGTGAAGCTTTCTTT.

This clonotype was seen at least ten times. J is TRBJ1-5 and V is TRBV2, with no clear D. The V and J ends lost 2 bases and 4 bases respectively, with 9 bases between them. This CDR3 has 14 residues. Germline loops: CDR1 SNHLY, CDR2 FYNNEI. CDR3 sequence (DNA): TGTGCCAGCAGTGAATTGGCAGCTAATCAGCCCCAGCATTTT. Its protein product is CASSELAANQPQHF.

V and J are TRBV6-1 and TRBJ2-5; tentatively, D is TRBD1 (5 bases). Trimming shortened V by 5 bases and J by 2 bases, and 9 bases separated the two germline ends. This CDR3 is 13 amino acids long. Germline V gene sequence: CDR1 MNHNS, CDR2 SASEGT. CDR3 in amino acids: CASSPRVQETQYF. The CDR3 coding sequence is TGTGCCAGCAGTCCCAGGGTGCAAGAGACCCAGTACTTC.

This clonotype has ten or more counts. This chain joins TRBV30 and TRBJ1-6; D call uncertain. CDR1 GTSNPN and CDR2 SVGIG come from the germline V gene (reference sequence). V lost 5 bases, J lost 7 bases, and 6 bases lay in between. The CDR3 totals 11 residues. The DNA of the CDR3 is TGTGCCTGGGGCCTGAATTCACCCCTCCACTTT. Translated: CAWGLNSPLHF.

The chain has TRBV27 and TRBJ2-7; 9 bases line up with TRBD2. CDR3 size: 16 residues. The V and J ends lost 1 base and 2 bases, in that order; junction bases with no gene match: 6. CDR1 and CDR2 from the germline V gene are MNHEY and SMNVEV (reference sequence). CDR3 DNA: TGTGCCAGCAGTTTATTTGCGGGAGGGTCCCCCTACGAGCAGTACTTC. Translating it yields CASSLFAGGSPYEQYF.

In this sample, this clonotype turned up many times. V and J are TRBV12-3 or TRBV12-4 and TRBJ2-7, with TRBD2 identical over 9 bases. The CDR3 has 14 residues. V lost 4 bases and J lost 6; bases outside the gene matches: 7. For the CDR3, the DNA is TGTGCCAGCAGTTCCAGGCGGGAGGGTGGCGAGCAGTACTTC. This translates into CASSSRREGGEQYF.

This clonotype has at least ten counts. The chain joins TRBV28 to TRBJ1-3; perhaps TRBD1 as D (5 bases). V was pared by 6 bases and J by 4 bases, with 25 bases between. From germline, CDR1 is MDHEN and CDR2 SYDVKM. The CDR3 covers 18 residues. CDR3 region: CASSPGGIDYYMGNTIYF. Here the CDR3 DNA reads TGTGCCAGCAGCCCGGGGGGAATTGATTATTACATGGGAAACACCATATATTTT.

This clonotype was detected many times. The chain uses TRBV7-2 and TRBJ2-3; no firm D call. The CDR3 sequence is 12 residues long. V was pared by 5 bases and J by 6 bases, with 9 bases between. Germline CDR1 reads SGHTA; CDR2 reads FQGNSA. This CDR3 reads CASSILADTQYF. CDR3 in DNA: TGTGCCAGCAGCATCTTGGCTGATACGCAGTATTTT.

This clonotype was counted at least ten times. Here the CDR3 DNA reads TGTGCCAGCAGCGTAGCGGTTGACAGCAGGGCTTTCTTT. It yields the protein CASSVAVDSRAFF. J is TRBJ1-1 and V is TRBV9; D is possibly TRBD1 (5 bases). The CDR3 runs 13 residues. The V gene's germline CDR1 is SGDLS and CDR2 YYNGEE. Trimming cost V 0 bases and J 11 bases, with 14 bases left between them. The full variable domain, completed using reference TRBV9 and TRBJ1-1, is DSGVTQTPKHLITATGQRVTLRCSPRSGDLSVYWYQQSLDQGLQFLIQYYNGEERAKGNILERFSAQQFPDLHSELNLSSLELGDSALYFCASSVAVDSRAFFGQGTRLTVV.

This clonotype was counted many times. The chain joins TRBV5-8 to TRBJ2-7; D call uncertain. The CDR3 runs 12 residues. Looked up from germline, CDR1 is SGHTS and CDR2 is YDEGEE. V lost 0 bases, J lost 6 bases, and 7 bases lay in between. CDR3: CASSLGPSEQYF. CDR3 nucleotides: TGTGCCAGCAGCTTGGGACCTAGCGAGCAGTACTTC.